Sequencing of this T cell receptor beta chain was carried out in a study of CXCR3-negative and CXCR3-positive naive CD8 T cells (dated by TCRdb to about 2019). With respect to the entire study: Some 150 million TRB reads were obtained in total, roughly 1.5 +/- 0.3 million reads per library. Diversity and physicochemical repertoire analyses covered roughly eleven donors pooled from two independent experiments. TRBV-TRBJ cluster analysis included naive subsets from 5 donors and memory cells from 3 donors. What the authors observed across the whole study: Similar TRBV-TRBJ usage was shown by naive CXCR3-negative and CXCR3-positive cells from the same donor, whereas distinct patterns were shown by memory cells. Repertoire diversity was comparably high in both naive subsets but much lower in memory CD8+ T cells. Because surface CD5, which has been linked to self-reactivity in mice, was comparable between naive subsets, TCR interaction strength was also inferred from TRB CDR3 physicochemical properties. Freshly isolated PBMCs were used for most assays because CXCR3 expression partially decreased after cryopreservation.

For every CD8+ T cell subset, under 350,000 cells were flow-sorted straight into RLT lysis buffer, and each subset was sorted in triplicate. Standard density gradient centrifugation was used to isolate peripheral blood mononuclear cells from buffy coats. An RNeasy Mini Kit was used to extract total RNA from the sorted cells. The instrument was a NextSeq 550. The Human TCR Profiling Kit (MiLaboratory) was used to make UMI-labeled 5' RACE TRB cDNA libraries. The full amount of extracted RNA was used for cDNA synthesis, and the full amount of resulting cDNA was used for PCR amplification. Libraries were prepared in parallel with an identical number of PCR cycles. The original methods were these. With a requirement of at least two reads per UMI, MIGEC and MiXCR extracted about 52,000 +/- 9,100 unique UMI-labeled TRB cDNA molecules per library. Each library averaged around 40,000 +/- 10,000 functional in-frame TRB CDR3 nucleotide clonotypes without stop codons. Diversity metrics, including normalized Shannon-Wiener and Chao1, were computed in VDJtools after downsampling to 5000 UMI-labeled TRB molecules per sample. VDJtools was used to calculate clonotype-size-weighted physicochemical properties of the central five CDR3 residues, namely interaction energy, strength, volume and Kidera factor 4. Following reprocessing of the reads by TCRdb, the data hold one row per CDR3 protein sequence and no DNA is available. What appears here as the V and J calls and clone size reflects TCRdb's work, not the paper's. This sample's listing comprises about 56,000 distinct CDR3 sequences. The ten largest clones add up to 20% to 25% of the sample.

With respect to this clonotype: This clone's antigen is unknown.

Including cysteine and phenylalanine, the CDR3 has 13 amino acids. The coding DNA is unavailable. CDR1 SGHVS and CDR2 FQNEAQ are derived from the germline V gene. The sequence was obtained from a human donor in good health. Some clones in this sample may be carry-over from other donors' samples. Input material: memory CD8+ T cells from blood. This sample's cell subset or site label indicates: conventional CD8+ memory T cells (TMEM), sorted as controls. The rearrangement combines TRBV7-8 with TRBJ2-7; the TRBD1 assignment by TCRdb is unverifiable without DNA. The CDR3 region reads CASSLVQGQWQYF.